The 16 T cell receptor beta chains below all came from one sample that was sequenced in a study of cytomegalovirus exposure and HLA in healthy donors. It was with 60 Vbeta and 13 Jbeta primers that the PCR ran. TCRdb keeps only in-frame clones here, not all; method: immunoSEQ multiplex PCR. This table has roughly 110,000 clones, roughly 82% appearing once. The sample consisted of PBMCs. The source is a middle-aged man in good health and CMV-seropositive.

The chain is built from TRBV30 and TRBJ1-5; D gene ambiguous. This CDR3 spans 14 amino acids. Trimming pared 4 bases from V and 4 bases from J, leaving 14 bases between. Per the germline V gene, CDR1 is GTSNPN and CDR2 is SVGIG (reference sequence). The CDR3 DNA follows: TGTGCCTGGAACCGGGGTGGCTCGAATCAGCCCCAGCATTTT. Residues: CAWNRGGSNQPQHF. Variable domain in full (rest from reference TRBV30 and TRBJ1-5): SQTIHQWPATLVQPVGSPLSLECTVEGTSNPNLYWYRQAAGRGLQLLFYSVGIGQISSEVPQNLSASRPQDRQFILSSKKLLLSDSGFYLCAWNRGGSNQPQHFGDGTRLSIL.

This clone was seen a handful of times. The rearrangement joins TRBV4-1 to TRBJ1-5; D is possibly TRBD1 (5 bases). The CDR3 loop spans 15 amino acids. The germline V gene encodes CDR1 MGHRA and CDR2 YSYEKL. V shed 7 bases and J shed 4 bases, with 17 bases lying between them. The CDR3 nucleotides read TGCGCCAGCACTCTGACAGTCATGGGGAATCAGCCCCAGCATTTT. Amino acids: CASTLTVMGNQPQHF.

The chain employs TRBV4-1 and TRBJ2-1; 9 positions agree with TRBD1. Per germline, CDR1 MGHRA and CDR2 YSYEKL. J gave up 2 bases and V 8 bases, and 7 bases lay outside the gene matches. The CDR3 spans 15 residues. The CDR3 is CASGRQGGPYNEQFF. The CDR3 DNA reads TGCGCCAGCGGAAGACAGGGGGGTCCCTACAATGAGCAGTTCTTC.

The J gene is TRBJ1-1, the V gene TRBV6-5, with 9 positions matching TRBD1. With 6 bases clipped from V and 1 base from J, the junction kept 3 bases outside the gene matches. The CDR3 consists of 14 residues. CDR1 and CDR2 (germline): MNHEY, SVGAGI. The CDR3 DNA reads TGTGCCAGCAGGTTGGGACAGGGGAACACTGAAGCTTTCTTT. Translating gives CASRLGQGNTEAFF.

The chain carries TRBV19 and TRBJ1-1; 7 positions agree with TRBD1. This CDR3 contains 17 residues. CDR1 and CDR2 (germline): LNHDA, SQIVND (reference sequence). V was clipped by 3 bases and J by 1 base; unmatched bases: 11. The CDR3 coding sequence is TGTGCCAGTAGTATCTACAGGGGCAATCCCGAGAACACTGAAGCTTTCTTT. Protein sequence: CASSIYRGNPENTEAFF.

The chain recombines TRBV4-1 with TRBJ2-3; 7 bases are a match to TRBD2. The ends lost 0 bases at V and 6 bases at J; junction bases unmatched: 18. Per germline, CDR1 MGHRA and CDR2 YSYEKL. The CDR3 is 19 residues long. The CDR3 nucleotides are TGCGCCAGCAGCCAAGATGATATTAAGCGGGGCAGAGACTCGGATACGCAGTATTTT. Protein sequence: CASSQDDIKRGRDSDTQYF.

The chain is built from TRBV27 and TRBJ1-5; TRBD1 matches 7 bases. The CDR3 has 15 amino acids. CDR1 is MNHEY and CDR2 is SMNVEV in the germline V gene (reference sequence). Trimming at V came to 5 bases and at J to 7 bases, leaving 11 bases not matched to a gene. CDR3 nucleotides: TGTGCCAGCAGTCTAACCTTAACAGGGGAACAGCCCCAGCATTTT. It yields the protein CASSLTLTGEQPQHF.

The J gene is TRBJ1-2, the V gene TRBV28; D may be TRBD1 (5 bases). Germline values: CDR1 MDHEN, CDR2 SYDVKM. V dropped 5 bases and J dropped 8 bases, with 9 bases sitting between them. The CDR3 is 11 residues long. CDR3 sequence (DNA): TGTGCCAGCAGTGACAGAGGCGGCTACACCTTC. Residues: CASSDRGGYTF.

V usage is TRBV2 and J usage is TRBJ1-5, with 9 bases aligning to TRBD1. The ends lost 4 bases at V and 2 bases at J; junction bases unmatched: 9. In germline, CDR1 is SNHLY, CDR2 FYNNEI. The CDR3 runs to 17 residues. The CDR3 bases are TGTGCCAGCAGTGGTAGCTGGGACAGGGCGGGCAATCAGCCCCAGCATTTT. Translating gives CASSGSWDRAGNQPQHF.

The chain uses TRBV4-1 and TRBJ2-3; 12 nucleotides align to TRBD2. The germline gives CDR1 MGHRA, CDR2 YSYEKL. The CDR3 is 19 amino acids. V was clipped by 4 bases and J by 3 bases; unmatched bases: 14. CDR3 bases: TGCGCCAGCAGCCCCCTCGGGGCTAGCGGGGGGGCTTTGACAGATACGCAGTATTTT. It specifies CASSPLGASGGALTDTQYF.

The chain links TRBV11-3 to TRBJ2-2; no clear D gene. This CDR3 is built from 14 residues. The germline CDR1 and CDR2 sequences are SGHNT and YENEEA. V was clipped by 2 bases and J by 4 bases, with 8 bases between them. CDR3 in amino acids: CASSLSPVTGELFF. CDR3 nucleotides: TGTGCCAGCAGCTTATCCCCAGTCACCGGGGAGCTGTTTTTT. The complete variable domain, with remaining parts taken from reference TRBV11-3 and TRBJ2-2, reads EAGVVQSPRYKIIEKKQPVAFWCNPISGHNTLYWYLQNLGQGPELLIRYENEEAVDDSQLPKDRFSAERLKGVDSTLKIQPAELGDSAVYLCASSLSPVTGELFFGEGSRLTVL.

The chain links TRBV27 to TRBJ2-5, with TRBD2 matching 7 bases. V was pared by 7 bases and J by 7 bases, with 6 bases of the junction left unmatched. The CDR3 runs 12 residues. Germline CDR1 and CDR2: MNHEY and SMNVEV (reference sequence). CDR3 sequence reads: CASKAGVGTQYF. In DNA form, the CDR3 reads TGTGCCAGCAAGGCGGGGGTTGGGACCCAGTACTTC.

This clone occurred once. V is TRBV5-4 and J is TRBJ1-6; D is unclear. CDR1 and CDR2 (germline): SGHNT, YYREEE (reference sequence). The CDR3 covers 15 residues. V lost 2 bases to trimming and J lost 7 bases, with 13 bases between them. CDR3: CASSFGRPENSPLHF. In DNA, the CDR3 is TGTGCCAGCAGCTTTGGCCGTCCGGAGAATTCACCCCTCCACTTT.

V gene TRBV15 combines with J gene TRBJ1-5, with TRBD1 matching over 8 bases. The V and J ends lost 0 bases and 8 bases, in that order; junction bases with no gene match: 12. The CDR3 contains 17 residues. Germline CDR1 is LNHNV and CDR2 is YYDKDF (reference sequence). Here the CDR3 DNA reads TGTGCCACCAGCAGAGATTATTGGGGAACAGGGGGAGAGCCCCAGCATTTT. This encodes CATSRDYWGTGGEPQHF.

The rearrangement links TRBV19 to TRBJ2-7; TRBD2 is a possible D gene (6 bases). The germline gives CDR1 LNHDA, CDR2 SQIVND (reference sequence). The V end lost 5 bases, the J end lost 7 bases, and 18 bases lay between the germline ends. The CDR3 is 14 residues long. The CDR3 is CASSRRGSAAEQYF. As DNA, the CDR3 is TGTGCCAGTAGTCGGAGGGGCTCCGCAGCGGAGCAGTACTTC.

The rearrangement uses TRBV15 and TRBJ2-4, with TRBD1 identical over 7 bases. Germline CDR1 reads LNHNV; CDR2 reads YYDKDF (reference sequence). This CDR3 has 16 amino acids. V trimming: 1 base; J trimming: 4 bases; junction bases outside the gene matches: 7. In nucleotides, the CDR3 is TGTGCCACCAGCAGAGCGGTCAGGGGGATTAAAAACATTCAGTACTTC. It translates to CATSRAVRGIKNIQYF.